Listed below are T cell receptor beta chains from one sample, sequenced in a study of blood T cell repertoires in COVID-19. The repertoire was sequenced with immunoSEQ multiplex PCR; TCRdb's copy has only in-frame clones and lacks some. The data hold 150,000 to 160,000 clones, with 91% observed a single time. Input material: peripheral blood. These receptors were obtained from a man aged 45-65 years with acute or convalescent COVID-19. The CDR3 runs from the conserved cysteine through the conserved F or W. Fields, in order: clone size, J gene, V gene, D gene, CDR3 DNA, CDR3 protein. D genes are given only for firm matches. Only part of the rows carry a size: once, few, many, or a class if the clone is expanded.

NA	TRBJ1-5	TRBV6-5	NA	TGTGCCAGCAGCCTATACAGGGATAGCAATCAGCCCCAGCATTTT	CASSLYRDSNQPQHF
few	TRBJ1-6	TRBV5-5	NA	TGTGCCAGCAGCTCCTCCGGAGGTTCACCCCTCCACTTT	CASSSSGGSPLHF
NA	TRBJ2-2	TRBV18	NA	TGTGCCAGCTCTCAATTCCGGGACACCGGGGAGCTGTTTTTT	CASSQFRDTGELFF
NA	TRBJ1-2	TRBV5-4	TRBD1	TGTGCCAGCAGAGAGGAAGGGGGCAACTATGGCTACACCTTC	CASREEGGNYGYTF
NA	TRBJ1-3	TRBV3-1/TRBV3-2	NA	TGTGCCAGCAGCCAACAGGGCTCTGGAAACACCATATATTTT	CASSQQGSGNTIYF
once	TRBJ2-1	TRBV13	TRBD2	TGTGCCAGCAGCTTAGTGGGTAATGAGAGACGGCGGGAGATCTACAATGAGCAGTTCTTC	CASSLVGNERRREIYNEQFF
NA	TRBJ2-7	TRBV4-2	NA	TGTGCCAGCAGCCAAGAGGGCTATCTCTACGAGCAGTACTTC	CASSQEGYLYEQYF
NA	TRBJ1-2	TRBV21-1	NA	TGTGCCAGCAGCAGACCCTACCTTCCTCTTCGTTCCAGGGGGACGCAGGGCTACACCTTC	CASSRPYLPLRSRGTQGYTF
NA	TRBJ2-1	TRBV19	NA	TGTGCCAGTAGTATTGATGGGAGAGAGCAGTTCTTC	CASSIDGREQFF
NA	TRBJ2-3	TRBV6-4	TRBD2	TGTGCCAGCAGTGATGCGGGAGGGCCAGATACGCAGTATTTT	CASSDAGGPDTQYF
NA	TRBJ1-1	TRBV19	NA	TGTGCCAGTACGCTAGGCCCCGGGTTGACTGAAGCTTTCTTT	CASTLGPGLTEAFF
NA	TRBJ2-7	TRBV6-5	NA	TGTGCCAGCAGTTATAGCAGGGTCGCCGAGCAGTACTTC	CASSYSRVAEQYF
NA	TRBJ1-5	TRBV28	TRBD1	TGTGCCAGCAGTTCCCCGGGACAGGGCCTACAGCCCCAGCATTTT	CASSSPGQGLQPQHF
NA	TRBJ1-1	TRBV28	TRBD1	TGTGCCAGCAGTTTAGCAGGCAGGGGGACTGAAGCTTTCTTT	CASSLAGRGTEAFF
NA	TRBJ2-2	TRBV4-3	TRBD2	TGCGCCAGCAGCCAAGGCCAGCGGGGGGGCCCGGGGGAGCTGTTTTTT	CASSQGQRGGPGELFF
once	TRBJ2-1	TRBV9	NA	TGTGCCAGCACCCCGAATGTCGGGAATGAGCAGTTCTTC	CASTPNVGNEQFF
NA	TRBJ2-4	TRBV4-1	TRBD1	TGCGCCAGCAGCCAAGACGGGTCAGGACAGGGGGATTTGTCCAAAAACATTCAGTACTTC	CASSQDGSGQGDLSKNIQYF
NA	TRBJ1-1	TRBV19	NA	TGTGCCAGTAGTGCCTCAGGGGCTCGCACTGAAGCTTTCTTT	CASSASGARTEAFF
NA	TRBJ2-7	TRBV27	TRBD2	TGTGCCAGCACCAGGATAGCGACTAGCGGGACCTACGAGCAGTACTTC	CASTRIATSGTYEQYF
NA	TRBJ1-6	TRBV30	TRBD1	TGTGCCTGGAGTCTCCTCGGGACAGGGGAAAATTCACCCCTCCACTTT	CAWSLLGTGENSPLHF
NA	TRBJ2-1	TRBV4-1	NA	TGCGCCAGCAGCCCAACTGGCTACAATGAGCAGTTCTTC	CASSPTGYNEQFF
once	TRBJ2-1	TRBV29-1	NA	TGCAGCGTTGAAGCGGGAGCTGGGAATGAGCAGTTCTTC	CSVEAGAGNEQFF
once	TRBJ2-3	TRBV28	TRBD1	TGTGCCAGCAGAACAGGGGATTTCACAGATACGCAGTATTTT	CASRTGDFTDTQYF